Below are 30 T cell receptor beta chains sequenced from a single sample in a study of immune evolution from preneoplasia to lung adenocarcinoma. Assay: immunoSEQ multiplex PCR; the TCRdb copy retains only in-frame clones and omits some. The sample has more than 25,000 clones, approximately 69% seen once. The specimen sequenced was FFPE invasive lung adenocarcinoma tissue. The receptors shown here come from a person in their sixties or seventies with invasive lung adenocarcinoma. Some clones in this sample may be carry-over from other donors' samples.

The V gene is TRBV27, the J gene TRBJ2-6; 7 nucleotides agree with TRBD2. The germline CDR1 and CDR2 sequences are MNHEY and SMNVEV (reference sequence). The length of the CDR3 is 18 residues. V was pared by 5 bases and J by 3 bases, with 13 bases of the junction left unmatched. CDR3: CASSPRVGGNNGANVLTF. The CDR3, as DNA: TGTGCCAGCAGTCCCCGGGTGGGGGGGAATAATGGGGCCAACGTCCTGACTTTC.

V gene TRBV30 combines with J gene TRBJ2-5, with D maybe TRBD1 (6 bases). Per the germline V gene, CDR1 is GTSNPN and CDR2 is SVGIG (reference sequence). V was cut by 5 bases and J by 9 bases, with 19 bases left in between. This CDR3 contains 13 residues. The DNA for the CDR3 is TGTGCCTGGCAGGACAGTGGAATCGGGGCCCAGTACTTC. Translating it yields CAWQDSGIGAQYF. The full variable domain, with the rest looked up from reference TRBV30 and TRBJ2-5, is SQTIHQWPATLVQPVGSPLSLECTVEGTSNPNLYWYRQAAGRGLQLLFYSVGIGQISSEVPQNLSASRPQDRQFILSSKKLLLSDSGFYLCAWQDSGIGAQYFGPGTRLLVL.

This chain connects TRBV5-1 to TRBJ2-7; 8 bases are a match to TRBD1. The germline V gene encodes CDR1 SGHRS and CDR2 YFSETQ. There are 13 residues in the CDR3. The trim removed 3 bases at V and 2 bases at J, leaving 1 base unmatched. The CDR3 spells CASSWGQAYEQYF. For the CDR3, the DNA is TGCGCCAGCAGCTGGGGACAGGCCTACGAGCAGTACTTC. The full variable domain, with the rest looked up from reference TRBV5-1 and TRBJ2-7, is KAGVTQTPRYLIKTRGQQVTLSCSPISGHRSVSWYQQTPGQGLQFLFEYFSETQRNKGNFPGRFSGRQFSNSRSEMNVSTLELGDSALYLCASSWGQAYEQYFGPGTRLTVT.

This clone was counted once. The chain is built from TRBV5-6 and TRBJ2-1; D remains unclear. Looked up from germline, CDR1 is SGHDT and CDR2 is YYEEEE. V lost 0 bases to trimming and J lost 9 bases, with 16 bases between them. The CDR3 totals 15 residues. CDR3 DNA sequence: TGTGCCAGCAGCTTGGGGCGCCGCCTTGATACTGAGCAGTTCTTC. It translates to CASSLGRRLDTEQFF. Full variable domain (missing parts from reference TRBV5-6 and TRBJ2-1): DAGVTQSPTHLIKTRGQQVTLRCSPKSGHDTVSWYQQALGQGPQFIFQYYEEEERQRGNFPDRFSGHQFPNYSSELNVNALLLGDSALYLCASSLGRRLDTEQFFGPGTRLTVL.

The chain joins TRBV7-8 to TRBJ1-2; no clear D. V was cut by 5 bases and J by 2 bases, with 6 bases left in between. CDR1 is SGHVS and CDR2 is FQNEAQ in the germline V gene. This CDR3 is 12 amino acids long. The CDR3 loop is CASSNWNYGYTF. In DNA, the CDR3 is TGTGCCAGCAGCAATTGGAACTATGGCTACACCTTC.

The genes are TRBV15 and TRBJ2-7, with D perhaps assigned TRBD1 or TRBD2 (5 bases each). V lost 3 bases, J lost 6 bases, and 15 bases lay in between. CDR1 is LNHNV, CDR2 YYDKDF, per germline (reference sequence). This CDR3 has 14 amino acids. This chain's CDR3 is CATSRAGASSEQYF. The CDR3 DNA sequence: TGTGCCACCAGCAGGGCCGGGGCCTCGAGCGAGCAGTACTTC.

This chain joins TRBV18 and TRBJ2-5; TRBD1 matches 8 bases. The better agreement between TRBJ2-7 and the DNA end casts doubt on the J call. Germline loops: CDR1 KGHSH, CDR2 LQKENI. The CDR3 runs 13 residues. CDR3 in amino acids: CASSPGGAGEQYF. DNA for the CDR3: TGTGCCAGCTCTCCAGGGGGCGCGGGCGAGCAGTACTTC.

This chain joins TRBV28 and TRBJ2-5; 7 positions agree with TRBD1. With 1 base clipped from V and 6 bases from J, the junction kept 2 bases outside the gene matches. Looked up from germline, CDR1 is MDHEN and CDR2 is SYDVKM. This CDR3 region has 13 residues. The CDR3, as DNA: TGTGCCAGCAGTTTATCAGGGGGAAAGACCCAGTACTTC. Translation: CASSLSGGKTQYF.

The chain uses TRBV18 and TRBJ2-5, with 7 bases aligning to TRBD1. The CDR3 loop spans 13 amino acids. With 2 bases clipped from V and 4 bases from J, the junction kept 1 base outside the gene matches. The V gene's germline CDR1 is KGHSH and CDR2 LQKENI. For the CDR3, the DNA is TGTGCCAGCTCACCAAGACAGGGAGAGACCCAGTACTTC. Encoded protein: CASSPRQGETQYF.

The V and J genes are TRBV4-1 and TRBJ2-5, with 11 nucleotides matching TRBD2. Germline V lookup: CDR1 MGHRA, CDR2 YSYEKL. The CDR3 extends over 18 amino acids. J was trimmed by 4 bases and V by 3 bases; bases with no gene match: 13. As DNA, the CDR3 is TGCGCCAGCAGCCACAGGGGGGTAGCGGGAGGGCCAGGAGAGACCCAGTACTTC. Its protein product is CASSHRGVAGGPGETQYF.

This clone is classed as medium-sized. The chain combines TRBV7-2 with TRBJ2-1; D uncertain. V lost 5 bases and J 0 bases, leaving 5 bases between the germline ends. The CDR3 contains 13 residues. The germline V gene has CDR1 SGHTA and CDR2 FQGNSA. The CDR3 reads CASSLGSYNEQFF. The CDR3 DNA follows: TGTGCCAGCAGCCTAGGCTCCTACAATGAGCAGTTCTTC. Full variable domain (outside the CDR3, taken from reference TRBV7-2 and TRBJ2-1): GAGVSQSPSNKVTEKGKDVELRCDPISGHTALYWYRQSLGQGLEFLIYFQGNSAPDKSGLPSDRFSAERTGGSVSTLTIQRTQQEDSAVYLCASSLGSYNEQFFGPGTRLTVL.

This clone was found once. The chain combines TRBV7-9 with TRBJ2-3; D perhaps matches TRBD1 (7 bases). The CDR3 sequence is 14 residues long. Trimming stripped 1 base from V and 4 bases from J, with 9 bases between. CDR1 and CDR2 (germline): SEHNR, FQNEAQ (reference sequence). Written as DNA, the CDR3 is TGTGCCAGCAGCTTAGTCAGGGGGGCAGATACGCAGTATTTT. As protein: CASSLVRGADTQYF.

The chain uses TRBV7-2 and TRBJ2-5, with no clear D. The CDR3 runs 15 residues. Germline CDR1 is SGHTA and CDR2 is FQGNSA. V was clipped by 1 base and J by 1 base, with 10 bases between them. The CDR3: CASSLVGASQETQYF. The CDR3 nucleotides are TGTGCCAGCAGCTTAGTAGGTGCTAGCCAAGAGACCCAGTACTTC.

V gene TRBV28 combines with J gene TRBJ2-6; TRBD1 aligns across 8 bases. The germline V gene encodes CDR1 MDHEN and CDR2 SYDVKM. The CDR3 runs 19 residues. With V trimmed by 1 base and J by 0 bases, 8 bases remained unmatched. This CDR3 reads CASSLYRQGAISGANVLTF. CDR3 sequence (DNA): TGTGCCAGCAGTTTATATCGCCAGGGGGCTATCTCTGGGGCCAACGTCCTGACTTTC.

The chain carries TRBV9 and TRBJ2-5; unclear D gene. Deletions cut 3 bases from V and 3 bases from J, with 15 bases between. Germline assignment: CDR1 SGDLS and CDR2 YYNGEE. CDR3 size: 15 residues. CDR3 loop: CASSALGLVEETQYF. CDR3 bases: TGTGCCAGCAGCGCCCTCGGGCTGGTAGAAGAGACCCAGTACTTC.

The rearrangement uses TRBV28 and TRBJ2-4; D not resolved. CDR1 is MDHEN, CDR2 SYDVKM, per germline. V lost 6 bases and J 8 bases, leaving 20 bases between the germline ends. The CDR3 length is 15 residues. CDR3 amino acids: CASRTQAVLGDIQYF. CDR3 DNA sequence: TGTGCCAGCAGGACCCAGGCAGTTCTGGGCGACATTCAGTACTTC.

The chain recombines TRBV5-1 with TRBJ2-1, with no clear D. The CDR3 spans 13 residues. Germline V lookup: CDR1 SGHRS, CDR2 YFSETQ. Trimming removed 4 bases from V and 9 bases from J, with 14 bases in between. CDR3 in amino acids: CASSLERAAEQFF. DNA of the CDR3: TGCGCCAGCAGCCTCGAAAGGGCCGCTGAGCAGTTCTTC.

The CDR3 region has the DNA TGTGCCAGCACCCGGACTAGCGGGAGCCCTGGGGCCAACGTCCTGACTTTC. Protein: CASTRTSGSPGANVLTF. This chain joins TRBV7-2 and TRBJ2-6; 13 bases line up with TRBD2. This CDR3 has 17 amino acids. Germline CDR1 reads SGHTA; CDR2 reads FQGNSA. The J segment lost 2 bases and the V segment lost 7 bases, leaving 5 bases of the junction unmatched.

In this sample, this clone turned up once. The chain recombines TRBV7-2 with TRBJ2-2; D call uncertain. The germline V gene has CDR1 SGHTA and CDR2 FQGNSA. This CDR3 has 13 residues. Trimming stripped 3 bases from V and 6 bases from J, with 8 bases between. CDR3 sequence reads: CASSFTPSGELFF. CDR3 nucleotide sequence: TGTGCCAGCAGCTTCACACCATCCGGGGAGCTGTTTTTT. Drawing the rest from reference TRBV7-2 and TRBJ2-2, the complete variable domain is GAGVSQSPSNKVTEKGKDVELRCDPISGHTALYWYRQSLGQGLEFLIYFQGNSAPDKSGLPSDRFSAERTGGSVSTLTIQRTQQEDSAVYLCASSFTPSGELFFGEGSRLTVL.

This clone showed up just a few times. The chain employs TRBV2 and TRBJ2-3; D gene ambiguous. V was pared by 6 bases and J by 4 bases, with 14 bases between. Looked up from germline, CDR1 is SNHLY and CDR2 is FYNNEI. The CDR3 is made up of 14 amino acids. CDR3 region: CASRHITLADTQYF. The CDR3 DNA follows: TGTGCCAGCAGACACATAACCTTAGCAGATACGCAGTATTTT.

This clone is termed medium-sized (0.01 to 0.1%). At one of its ends the junction is not consistent with the germline gene, which may arise from a read error. The rearrangement links TRBV7-6 to TRBJ1-1; tentatively, D is TRBD1 (6 bases). The CDR3 is made up of 13 amino acids. Germline V gene lookup returns CDR1 SGHVS and CDR2 FNYEAQ. CDR3 residues: CASSFTSDSPLVF. CDR3 in DNA: TGTGCCAGCAGCTTTACCTCGGACAGCCCTCTAGTTTTT.

This clone was picked up one time. The V gene is TRBV6-5, the J gene TRBJ2-7; 8 positions match TRBD1. Germline V gene lookup returns CDR1 MNHEY and CDR2 SVGAGI. The V gene end was trimmed by 5 bases and the J gene end by 6 bases; junction bases not matched to a gene: 3. The CDR3 loop spans 12 amino acids. This chain's CDR3 is CASSPDRAEQYF. CDR3 in DNA: TGTGCCAGCAGTCCGGACAGGGCCGAGCAGTACTTC.

This clone was observed a handful of times. J is TRBJ1-2 and V is TRBV10-3, with D possibly TRBD1 on 5 matching bases. CDR1 ENHRY and CDR2 SYGVKD come from the germline V gene. The germline V and J ends were trimmed by 0 bases and 3 bases, with 17 bases remaining between them. This CDR3 region has 17 residues. The DNA for the CDR3 is TGTGCCATCAGTGAGTCCCCAGGGATGGTAGTGGACTATGGCTACACCTTC. Protein product: CAISESPGMVVDYGYTF.

The DNA of the CDR3 is TGTGCCAGCAGCCGCGGGGACCTCCTTACCAATGAGCAGTTCTTC. Encoded protein: CASSRGDLLTNEQFF. The V and J genes are TRBV28 and TRBJ2-1; tentative D call: TRBD2 (6 bases). The CDR3 is made up of 15 amino acids. Deletions cut 6 bases from V and 6 bases from J, with 18 bases between. Germline CDR1 and CDR2: MDHEN and SYDVKM.

This chain joins TRBV7-2 and TRBJ2-7; TRBD2 matches at 11 bases. Looked up from germline, CDR1 is SGHTA and CDR2 is FQGNSA. The J segment lost 3 bases and the V segment lost 4 bases, leaving 8 bases of the junction unmatched. The CDR3 has 16 residues. In DNA, the CDR3 is TGTGCCAGCAGCTATACCGGGACTAGCGGCGTCTACGAGCAGTACTTC. This codes for CASSYTGTSGVYEQYF.

This chain joins TRBV5-1 and TRBJ1-1; D might be TRBD1 (6 bases). V lost 3 bases to trimming and J lost 3 bases, with 12 bases between them. This CDR3 region has 14 residues. Germline CDR1 is SGHRS and CDR2 is YFSETQ. The CDR3 reads CASSWGSGDTEAFF. Here the CDR3 DNA reads TGCGCCAGCAGCTGGGGTTCAGGGGACACTGAAGCTTTCTTT.

The CDR3 coding sequence is TGTGCCATCAAGGGACAGGGCGGGGGCAATGAGCAGTTCTTC. Translated: CAIKGQGGGNEQFF. V and J are TRBV10-3 and TRBJ2-1; 9 bases align to TRBD1. This CDR3 spans 14 amino acids. Germline V gene sequence: CDR1 ENHRY, CDR2 SYGVKD. V dropped 7 bases and J dropped 6; count of bases not matched to a gene: 7.

CDR3 in amino acids: CASSPMGVLAGQFF. In DNA form, the CDR3 reads TGTGCCAGCAGCCCCATGGGGGTTTTAGCGGGGCAGTTCTTC. V usage is TRBV7-9 and J usage is TRBJ2-1; 7 positions agree with TRBD2. CDR1 and CDR2 from the germline V gene are SEHNR and FQNEAQ (reference sequence). The J segment lost 12 bases and the V segment lost 5 bases, leaving 13 bases of the junction unmatched. This CDR3 region has 14 residues.

V and J are TRBV5-1 and TRBJ2-1; possibly TRBD1 for D (5 bases). The CDR3 runs 14 residues. CDR1 is SGHRS and CDR2 is YFSETQ in the germline V gene. The V gene lost 5 bases and the J gene lost 0 bases, with 9 bases spanning the gap. CDR3 sequence (DNA): TGCGCCAGCAGGTATGGGGCCTCCTACAATGAGCAGTTCTTC. Translation: CASRYGASYNEQFF.

The rearrangement uses TRBV11-2 and TRBJ2-2, with 7 nucleotides matching TRBD1. The CDR3 length is 15 residues. Germline trimming cut 4 bases from V and 7 bases from J; bases unmatched to any gene: 9. Germline CDR1 SGHAT, CDR2 FQNNGV. The CDR3: CASSSTGTIGGELFF. For the CDR3, the DNA is TGTGCCAGCAGCTCGACAGGGACCATTGGCGGGGAGCTGTTTTTT.